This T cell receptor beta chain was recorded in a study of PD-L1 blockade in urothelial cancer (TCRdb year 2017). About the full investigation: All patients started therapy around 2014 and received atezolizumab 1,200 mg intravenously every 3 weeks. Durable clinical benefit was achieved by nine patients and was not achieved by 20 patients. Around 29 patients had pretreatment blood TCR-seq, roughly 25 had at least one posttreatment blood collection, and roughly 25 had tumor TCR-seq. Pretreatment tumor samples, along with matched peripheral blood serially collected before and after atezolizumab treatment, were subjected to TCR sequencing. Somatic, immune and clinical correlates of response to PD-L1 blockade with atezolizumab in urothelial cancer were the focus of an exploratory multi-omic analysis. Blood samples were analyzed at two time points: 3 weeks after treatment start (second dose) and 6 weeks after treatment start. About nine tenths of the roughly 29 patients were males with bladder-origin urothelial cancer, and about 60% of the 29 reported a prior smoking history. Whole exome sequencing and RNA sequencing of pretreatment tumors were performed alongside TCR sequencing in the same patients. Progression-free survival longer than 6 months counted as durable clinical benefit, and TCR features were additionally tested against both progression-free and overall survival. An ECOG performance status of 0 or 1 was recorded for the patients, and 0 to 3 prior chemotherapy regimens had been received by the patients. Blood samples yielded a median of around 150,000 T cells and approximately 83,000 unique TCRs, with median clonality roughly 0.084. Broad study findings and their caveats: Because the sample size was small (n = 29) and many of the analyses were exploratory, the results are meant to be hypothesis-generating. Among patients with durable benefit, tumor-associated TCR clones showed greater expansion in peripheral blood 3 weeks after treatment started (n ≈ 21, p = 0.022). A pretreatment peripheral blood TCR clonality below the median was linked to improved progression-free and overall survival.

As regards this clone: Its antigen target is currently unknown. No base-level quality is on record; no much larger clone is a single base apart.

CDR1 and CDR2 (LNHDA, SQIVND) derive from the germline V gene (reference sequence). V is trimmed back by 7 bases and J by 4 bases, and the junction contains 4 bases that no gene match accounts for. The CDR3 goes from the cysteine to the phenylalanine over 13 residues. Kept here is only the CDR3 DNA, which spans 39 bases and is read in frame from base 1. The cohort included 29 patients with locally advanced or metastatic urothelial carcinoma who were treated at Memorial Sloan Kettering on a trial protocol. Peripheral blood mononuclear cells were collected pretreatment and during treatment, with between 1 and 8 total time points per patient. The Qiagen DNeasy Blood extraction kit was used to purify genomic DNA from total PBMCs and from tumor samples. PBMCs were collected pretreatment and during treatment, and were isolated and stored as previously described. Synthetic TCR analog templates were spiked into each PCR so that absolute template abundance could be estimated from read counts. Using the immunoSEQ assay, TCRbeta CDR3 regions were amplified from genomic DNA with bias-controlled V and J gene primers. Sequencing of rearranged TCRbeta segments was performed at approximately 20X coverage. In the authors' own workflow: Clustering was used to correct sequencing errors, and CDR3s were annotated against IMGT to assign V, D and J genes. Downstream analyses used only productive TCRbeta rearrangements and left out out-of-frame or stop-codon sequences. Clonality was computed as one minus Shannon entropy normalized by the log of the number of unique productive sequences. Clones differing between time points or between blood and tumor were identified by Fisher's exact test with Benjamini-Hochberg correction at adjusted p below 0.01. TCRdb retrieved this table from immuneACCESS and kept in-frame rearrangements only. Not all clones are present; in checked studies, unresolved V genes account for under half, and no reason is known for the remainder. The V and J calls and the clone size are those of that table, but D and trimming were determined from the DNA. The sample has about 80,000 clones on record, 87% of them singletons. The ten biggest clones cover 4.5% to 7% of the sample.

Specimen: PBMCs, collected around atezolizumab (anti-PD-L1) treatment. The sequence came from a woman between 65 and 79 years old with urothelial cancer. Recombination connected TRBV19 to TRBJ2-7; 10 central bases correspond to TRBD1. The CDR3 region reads CASTGQGFYEQYF. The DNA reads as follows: TGTGCCAGTACGGGACAGGGGTTTTACGAGCAGTACTTC.